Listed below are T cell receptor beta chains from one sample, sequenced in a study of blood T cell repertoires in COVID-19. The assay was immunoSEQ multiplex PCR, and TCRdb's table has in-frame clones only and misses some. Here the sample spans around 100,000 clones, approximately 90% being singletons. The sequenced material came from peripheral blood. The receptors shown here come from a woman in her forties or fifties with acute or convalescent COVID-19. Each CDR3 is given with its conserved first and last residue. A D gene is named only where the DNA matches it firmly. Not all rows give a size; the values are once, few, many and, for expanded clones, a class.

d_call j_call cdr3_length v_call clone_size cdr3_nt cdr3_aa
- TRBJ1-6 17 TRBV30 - TGTGCCTGGAGTCGAGACAGGACGAGCTCCTATAATTCACCCCTCCACTTT CAWSRDRTSSYNSPLHF
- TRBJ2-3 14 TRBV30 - TGTGCCTGGAGTGAGACAGGCGGTAAAGATACGCAGTATTTT CAWSETGGKDTQYF
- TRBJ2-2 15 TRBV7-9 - TGTGCCAGCAGCCCCCGGGACCGGGGGACCGGGGAGCTGTTTTTT CASSPRDRGTGELFF
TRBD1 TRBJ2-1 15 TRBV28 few TGTGCCAGCAGTACGGACAGGGAACTTACTGATGAGCAGTTCTTC CASSTDRELTDEQFF
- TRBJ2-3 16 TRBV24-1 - TGTGCCACCAGTGATTTCGCGGAGGGGCTCACAGATACGCAGTATTTT CATSDFAEGLTDTQYF
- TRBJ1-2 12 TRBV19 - TGTGCCAGTAGTGTAATTAACTATGGCTACACCTTC CASSVINYGYTF
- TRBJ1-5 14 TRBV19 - TGTGCCAGTAGTATTTACAGGGTTGGTCAGCCCCAGCATTTT CASSIYRVGQPQHF
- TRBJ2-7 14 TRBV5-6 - TGTGCCAGCAACAACAGGGCCCCCCGAGGCGAGCAGTACTTC CASNNRAPRGEQYF
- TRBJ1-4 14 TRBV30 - TGTGCCTGGAGTGTACTAGCAACTAATGAAAAACTGTTTTTT CAWSVLATNEKLFF
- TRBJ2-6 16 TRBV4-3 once TGCGCCAGCAGCCAAGAGGTTCAGTTTGGGGCCAACGTCCTGACTTTC CASSQEVQFGANVLTF
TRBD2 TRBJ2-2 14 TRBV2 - TGTGCCAGCAGTCAGCTAGCGGGAGCCGGGGAGCTGTTTTTT CASSQLAGAGELFF
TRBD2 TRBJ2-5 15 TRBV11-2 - TGTGCCAGCAGCCCCGTCCTAGCGGAACAAGAGACCCAGTACTTC CASSPVLAEQETQYF
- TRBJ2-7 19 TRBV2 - TGTGCCAGCGGGCTCCCGTCGACGGGCGGGAATATAATCTCCTACGAGCAGTACTTC CASGLPSTGGNIISYEQYF
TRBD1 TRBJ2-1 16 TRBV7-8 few TGTGCCAGCAGCTCCCTACAGGGGGCCTCCTCGGCTGAGCAGTTCTTC CASSSLQGASSAEQFF
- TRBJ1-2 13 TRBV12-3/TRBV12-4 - TGTGCCAGTCCTCGGAGGGTAGGCTATGGCTACACCTTC CASPRRVGYGYTF
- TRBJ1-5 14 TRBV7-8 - TGTGCCAGCAGCCCACTGACAGGCGCCGGGCCCCAGCATTTT CASSPLTGAGPQHF
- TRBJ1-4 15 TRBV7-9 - TGTGCCAGCAGCCCCGTCCGGGACTTAAATGAAAAACTGTTTTTT CASSPVRDLNEKLFF
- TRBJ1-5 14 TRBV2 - TGTGCCAGCAGCGAACAGGTTAGCAATCAGCCCCAGCATTTT CASSEQVSNQPQHF
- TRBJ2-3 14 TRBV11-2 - TGTGCCAGCCCCCACAGGGTGAGCACAGATACGCAGTATTTT CASPHRVSTDTQYF
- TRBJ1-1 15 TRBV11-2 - TGTGCCAGCAGCTTGCTGGCAGGTATGAACACTGAAGCTTTCTTT CASSLLAGMNTEAFF
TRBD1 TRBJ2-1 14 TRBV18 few TGTGCCAGCTCACTAGAACCAACCGGGACAGGGGACTTCTTC CASSLEPTGTGDFF
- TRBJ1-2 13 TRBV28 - TGTGCCAGCAGAGAGGAACGGGGGGTGGGCTACACCTTC CASREERGVGYTF
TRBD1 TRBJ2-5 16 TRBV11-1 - TGTGCCAGCAGTCGAGCCCCCACAGGGGGCAAAGAGACCCAGTACTTC CASSRAPTGGKETQYF
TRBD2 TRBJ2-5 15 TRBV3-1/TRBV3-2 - TGTGCCAGCAGCCAACTTAGCGGGGGGCAAGAGACCCAGTACTTC CASSQLSGGQETQYF
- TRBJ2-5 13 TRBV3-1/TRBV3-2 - TGTGCCAGCAGCCGGAGGGACCAAGAGACCCAGTACTTC CASSRRDQETQYF
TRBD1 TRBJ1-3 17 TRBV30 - TGTGCCTGGAGTGTCCGCAGACAGGGAAACTCTGGAAACACCATATATTTT CAWSVRRQGNSGNTIYF
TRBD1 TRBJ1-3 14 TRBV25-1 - TGTGCCAGCAGCCCACGGACAGGGGGAAACACCATATATTTT CASSPRTGGNTIYF
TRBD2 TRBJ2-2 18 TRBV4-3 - TGCGCCAGCAGCCAAGATCGTTTCGGGGGGAATTGGGCCGGGGAGCTGTTTTTT CASSQDRFGGNWAGELFF
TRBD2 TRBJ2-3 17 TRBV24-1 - TGTGCCACCAGTGATTTGTCTAGCGGGACTAGCACAGATACGCAGTATTTT CATSDLSSGTSTDTQYF
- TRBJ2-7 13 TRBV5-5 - TGTGCCAGCAGCTTGGCACAATCCTACGAGCAGTACTTC CASSLAQSYEQYF
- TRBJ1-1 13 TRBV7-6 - TGTGCCAGCAGCTTAGTGGCGAACACTGAAGCTTTCTTT CASSLVANTEAFF
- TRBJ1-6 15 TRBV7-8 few TGTGCCAGCAGCTTAGAGGCAGGGTATAATTCACCCCTCCACTTT CASSLEAGYNSPLHF
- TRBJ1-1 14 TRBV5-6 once TGTGCCAGCAGCTTGGGCAGGGCGTTCACTGAAGCTTTCTTT CASSLGRAFTEAFF
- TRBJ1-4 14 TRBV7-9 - TGTGCCAGCAGCTTAGGTCAGGATAATGAAAAACTGTTTTTT CASSLGQDNEKLFF
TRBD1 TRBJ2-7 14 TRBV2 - TGTGCCAGCAGTGGACAGGGGGCCGCCTACGAGCAGTACTTC CASSGQGAAYEQYF
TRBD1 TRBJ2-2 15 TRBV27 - TGTGCCAGCAGTTTAACCGGGACAGGTACCGGGGAGCTGTTTTTT CASSLTGTGTGELFF
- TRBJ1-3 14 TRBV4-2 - TGTGCCAGCAGCCAAGACAGCTCTGGAAACACCATATATTTT CASSQDSSGNTIYF
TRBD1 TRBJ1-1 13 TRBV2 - TGTGCCAGCAGAACCCAGGGGGTAGGTGAAGCTTTCTTT CASRTQGVGEAFF
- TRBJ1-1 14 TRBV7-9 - TGTGCCAGCAGCTTAGTTCCGGGGGAAACTGAAGCTTTCTTT CASSLVPGETEAFF
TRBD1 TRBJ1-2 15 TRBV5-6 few TGTGCCAGCAGCTTCGGGACAGTCCGCAACTATGGCTACACCTTC CASSFGTVRNYGYTF
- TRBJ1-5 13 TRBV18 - TGTGCCAGCTCACCAGGGGGGGACCAGCCCCAGCATTTT CASSPGGDQPQHF
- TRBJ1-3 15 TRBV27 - TGTGCCAGCAGCCGCACTTTCGGTTCTGGAAACACCATATATTTT CASSRTFGSGNTIYF
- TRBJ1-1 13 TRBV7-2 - TGTGCCAGCAGGTCTCGGTCGAACACTGAAGCTTTCTTT CASRSRSNTEAFF
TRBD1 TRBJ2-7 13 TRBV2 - TGTGCCAGCAGTGGACAGGGCGGCTACGAGCAGTACTTC CASSGQGGYEQYF
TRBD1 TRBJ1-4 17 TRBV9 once TGTGCCAGCAGCCCCCGACAGGGGTCAGCCGAAGATGAAAAACTGTTTTTT CASSPRQGSAEDEKLFF
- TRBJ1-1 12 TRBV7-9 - TGTGCCAGCTTACTTGGTAGCACTGAAGCTTTCTTT CASLLGSTEAFF
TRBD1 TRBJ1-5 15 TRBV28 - TGTGCCAGTTACGTGGGACAGGGGGTGGCTCAGCCCCAGCATTTT CASYVGQGVAQPQHF
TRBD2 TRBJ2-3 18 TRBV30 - TGTGCCTGGAGTCTTGGGATAGCGGGGGGCCGGGGCACAGATACGCAGTATTTT CAWSLGIAGGRGTDTQYF
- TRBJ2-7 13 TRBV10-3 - TGTGCCATCAGTGACAGGCAGGGGCACGAGCAGTACTTC CAISDRQGHEQYF
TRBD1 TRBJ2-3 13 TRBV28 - TGTGCCAGCAATGACAGGGCCGCAGATACGCAGTATTTT CASNDRAADTQYF
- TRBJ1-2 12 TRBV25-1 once TGTGCCAGCAGTTGGGGGGAGAATGGCTACACCTTC CASSWGENGYTF
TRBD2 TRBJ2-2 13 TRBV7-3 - TGTGCCAGCAGTTCTAGCGGCACCGGGGAGCTGTTTTTT CASSSSGTGELFF
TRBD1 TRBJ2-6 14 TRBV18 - TGTGCCAGCTCCACGGGACAGGCCCACCCCGTCCTGACTTTC CASSTGQAHPVLTF
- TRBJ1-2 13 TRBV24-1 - TGTGCCACCAGTGACAGCGTTAACTATGGCTACACCTTC CATSDSVNYGYTF
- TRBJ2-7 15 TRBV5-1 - TGCGCCAGCAGCCTGAAGGACAGTGTCTCCTACGAGCAGTACTTC CASSLKDSVSYEQYF
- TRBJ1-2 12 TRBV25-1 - TGTGCCAGCAGCGACATTGGCTATGGCTACACCTTC CASSDIGYGYTF
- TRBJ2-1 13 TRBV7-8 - TGTGCCAGCAGCCCGGGTATTAGTGATGAGCAGTTCTTC CASSPGISDEQFF